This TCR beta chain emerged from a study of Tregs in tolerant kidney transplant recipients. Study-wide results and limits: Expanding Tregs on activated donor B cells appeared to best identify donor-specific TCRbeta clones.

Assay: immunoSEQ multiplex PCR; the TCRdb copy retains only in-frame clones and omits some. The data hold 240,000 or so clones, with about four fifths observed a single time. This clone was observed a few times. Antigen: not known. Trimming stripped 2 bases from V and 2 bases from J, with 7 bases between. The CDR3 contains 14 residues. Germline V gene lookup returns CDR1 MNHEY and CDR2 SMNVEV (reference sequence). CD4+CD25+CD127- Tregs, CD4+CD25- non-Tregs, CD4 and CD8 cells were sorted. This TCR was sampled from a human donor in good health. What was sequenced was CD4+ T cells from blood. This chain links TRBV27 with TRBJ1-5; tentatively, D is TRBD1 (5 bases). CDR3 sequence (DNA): TGTGCCAGCAGTTTAGCGGGGGGCAATCAGCCCCAGCATTTT. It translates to CASSLAGGNQPQHF.